This is a list of T cell receptor beta chains from one sample in a study of breast tumors, draining lymph nodes, adjacent tissues. Using its own MiXCR run on the multiplex PCR reads, TCRdb lists one record per CDR3 protein. The sample has some 65,000 distinct CDR3 sequences; approximately 47% are singletons. Sequencing used breast tumor tissue. The receptors come from a female donor with breast cancer. Some clones in this sample may be carry-over from other donors' samples. Both conserved end residues are part of each CDR3. D genes are given only for firm matches. Size is omitted from some rows. Given values are once, few, many or a class for expanded clones.

d_call,v_call,j_call,clone_size,cdr3_length,cdr3_aa,cdr3_nt
.,TRBV20-1,TRBJ1-3,.,13,CSARMAGRSTIYF,TGCAGTGCTAGGATGGCGGGGCGAAGCACCATATATTTT
TRBD1,TRBV20-1,TRBJ2-3,.,14,CSARDRVSYNEQYF,TGCAGTGCTAGGGACAGGGTCTCCTACAATGAGCAGTATTTT
TRBD2,TRBV10-2,TRBJ2-1,.,12,CASSMGGGEQFF,TGCGCCAGCAGTATGGGGGGGGGGGAGCAGTTCTTC
TRBD1,TRBV20-1,TRBJ1-6,many,18,CSASGVRGLASYNSPLHF,TGCAGTGCTAGTGGTGTCAGGGGGTTGGCCTCCTATAATTCACCCCTCCACTTT
.,TRBV19,TRBJ1-2,.,15,CASSTGNSGNYGYTF,TGTGCCAGTAGTACCGGCAACTCAGGGAACTATGGCTACACCTTC
.,TRBV20-1,TRBJ2-7,many,14,CSARDARSRYEQYF,TGCAGTGCTAGAGATGCGAGGAGCCGCTACGAGCAGTACTTC
.,TRBV16,TRBJ2-1,many,18,CASSHKTLRSRSYNEQFF,TGTGCCAGCAGCCATAAGACTCTGAGGAGTCGCTCCTACAATGAGCAGTTCTTC
.,TRBV19,TRBJ1-5,.,11,CASSIGETQHF,TGTGCCAGTAGTATAGGGGAGACCCAGCATTTT
.,TRBV18,TRBJ1-6,.,13,CASSPKANSPLHF,TGTGCCAGCTCACCTAAGGCGAATTCACCCCTCCACTTT
TRBD1,TRBV11-3,TRBJ2-3,medium-sized,12,CASSQGDDTQYF,TGTGCCAGCAGCCAGGGGGATGATACGCAGTATTTT
TRBD2,TRBV14,TRBJ2-7,.,16,CASSRRTSGGTYEQYF,TGTGCCAGCAGCCGACGGACTAGCGGGGGGACCTACGAGCAGTACTTC
.,TRBV19,TRBJ2-7,many,14,CASSINPGAWEQYF,TGTGCCAGTAGTATTAATCCGGGGGCCTGGGAGCAGTACTTC
TRBD2,TRBV7-7,TRBJ2-1,.,19,CASSSGLAGEGGNYNEQFF,TGTGCTAGCAGCTCGGGACTAGCGGGGGAGGGTGGGAACTACAATGAGCAGTTCTTC
.,TRBV4-2,TRBJ2-2,many,14,CASSQDRPPGELFF,TGTGCCAGCAGCCAAGATCGGCCCCCCGGGGAGCTGTTTTTT
TRBD2,TRBV20-1,TRBJ2-1,.,15,CIAGTTGGPANEQFF,TGCATTGCCGGGACGACGGGGGGGCCGGCCAATGAGCAGTTCTTC
.,TRBV7-9,TRBJ2-7,medium-sized,15,CASSPGFRSSYEQYF,TGTGCCAGCAGCCCCGGGTTTAGGTCGTCCTACGAGCAGTACTTC